This paragraph covers one TCR beta chain sequence. Its specificity is unknown. Per sample, at least 5 micrograms of total RNA were extracted. The sample is drawn from a study of blood T cells in healthy people across ages. Whole-study findings and limits: Whereas aged donors had fewer naive CD4+ cells, long-lived donors had more of them and higher diversity.

CDR1 and CDR2 (germline): DFQATT, SNEGSKA (reference sequence). The length of the CDR3 is 12 residues. The V and J ends lost 3 bases and 3 bases respectively, with 8 bases between them. A sample-barcoded 5' primer and a J-beta primer mix were used in a second PCR of roughly 6 to 12 cycles. Each CDR3 protein gets one entry after TCRdb re-called the 5' RACE reads with MiXCR. The sample shows around 1,700,000 distinct CDR3 sequences, under 30% of them seen only once. The chain carries TRBV20-1 and TRBJ1-2; a weak D match, TRBD1 (5 bases). Sequencing was done on a sample of blood. The clonotype was recovered from a woman between 25 and 40 years old in good health. CDR3 amino acids: CSARGRDYGYTF. The CDR3 DNA sequence: TGCAGTGCTAGGGGACGCGACTATGGCTACACCTTC.